This record covers a single T cell receptor (beta chain). Its cognate antigen has yet to be identified. Per-base qualities were not stored, and no clone one base away is much larger. CDR1 SGHRS and CDR2 YFSETQ are derived from the germline V gene. The V and J ends are trimmed by 4 bases and 4 bases, leaving 15 bases between them. From the cysteine through the phenylalanine, the CDR3 covers 14 amino acids. CDR3 DNA is the only sequence kept; it has 42 bases, read in frame from the first base. The record originates from a study of shared clonotypes between healthy human individuals (dated by TCRdb to 2019 to 2021). In the study overall: A few men and a couple of women, aged 18 to 49 years, made up the cohort. For each donor, CD4 naive and CD4 memory were each given three plates, CD8 naive was given two plates, and CD8 memory was given one plate. To estimate repertoire size and how much clonotypes are shared between individuals, the study performed deep sequencing of blood TCR repertoires from about five healthy adults. To increase sequencing depth and limit assay-specific biases, TCR repertoire library preparation and sequencing were carried out by different laboratories using diverse techniques. Leukapheresis yielded between about 0.85 and 9 billion PBMCs per donor. Overall results and qualifications from the work: Pairwise subsampling led to the expectation that sequencing depth would affect the degree of clonotype sharing among donors. Sampling was restricted to blood, and TCR repertoires in tissue are likely to differ from TCR repertoires in blood. The small number of donors limited the genetic and exposure-history diversity represented. Clonotypes shared by all four sorted-subset donors showed higher generation probabilities than non-shared clonotypes. Rarefaction of sorted-subset datasets indicated incomplete sequencing despite the large sequencing depth. When four donors were compared, the shared fraction of clonotypes was about 5% for naive CD4, approximately 3.3% for naive CD8, about 2.5% for memory CD4, and around 0.37% for memory CD8. Naive subsets generally had larger estimated clonotype richness than memory subsets.

Using the deep immunoSEQ assay, multiplex PCR amplified TCR CDR3 regions from genomic DNA. Genomic DNA extracted from each cell subset was distributed evenly over all wells of several immunoSEQ 96-well plates, and each plate served as one replicate. For sorted subsets, roughly 0.2 ug genomic DNA, equal to 30,000 or so T cell genomes, was loaded into each replicate PCR. The purified libraries were quantified using a Qubit 3.0 fluorometer, sized with a Bioanalyzer 2100, and then quantified again using the KAPA Library Quantification kit. Every immunoSEQ 96-well plate was sequenced on a dedicated single-read 150-cycle Illumina NextSeq 550 flow cell. As for the authors' bioinformatics: Because the immunoSEQ output held only junctional sequences and lacked quality scores, the filtering could not match the filtering applied to full-length reads. To assign V/J genes and CDR3, sequences were annotated using PyIR, a Python wrapper for IgBLAST v1.9, with IMGT germline references. Reads with weak V/J assignments (E-value above 1e-6), missing CDR3, stop codons, out-of-frame junctions, or ambiguous translated residues were removed. V3J clonotypes were defined as sequences sharing the same inferred V gene, J gene, and CDR3 amino acid sequence. To compute the percentage overlap between repertoires, the number of shared unique clonotypes was divided by the size of the smaller repertoire. Richness of each repertoire was evaluated using RTK rarefaction, the Chao1 estimator, and Recon v2.1 estimates of unobserved clonotypes. For all TCRbeta clonotypes obtained by the gDNA method from a handful of donors, generation probabilities were computed with OLGA. Entries here come from immuneACCESS through TCRdb and include only in-frame sequences with V and J called. Some clones fail to appear in such tables; in the studies checked, an unresolved V gene covers under half of the shortfall, and the cause of the remainder is unknown. The V and J calls and clone size were taken over from that table, and D and trimming were inferred from the DNA. Across this sample there are around 1.1 million clones, with about four fifths seen only once. The ten largest clones represent roughly 0.55% of the sample.

Donors were healthy HIV-negative adults with no recently reported acute infections or vaccinations. All donors were Caucasian adults living in Nashville, Tennessee, USA. Magnetic negative selection was used to enrich CD4+ T cells, after which naive cells were positively selected on CD45RA and the negative fraction became the memory subset. After blood collection by leukapheresis, PBMCs were isolated using Ficoll-Histopaque density gradient centrifugation and then cryopreserved in the vapor phase of liquid nitrogen. Analytical flow cytometry was used to check the purity and quantity of each magnetically sorted T cell population. Each sorted fraction had its genomic DNA isolated and then quantified by UV absorbance on a Nanodrop 2000c.

The source of this sequence is a man between 18 and 29 years old in good health. Some clones in this sample may be carry-over from other donors' samples. This receptor chain uses TRBV5-1 and TRBJ2-7; no D gene call is confident. The sequencing input was memory CD4+ T cells from PBMCs. The cell subset or site tag for this specimen amounts to: CD45RA-negative fraction. The CDR3 is CASSKTGVQYEQYF. In nucleotides, the sequence is TGCGCCAGCAGCAAGACTGGGGTACAGTACGAGCAGTACTTC.